The following is a T cell receptor beta chain sequence with its context. The data belong to a study of OX40 agonist ivuxolimab in advanced cancers. The CDR3 covers 17 residues. Germline V CDR1 and CDR2: MDHEN, SYDVKM. Trimming stripped 6 bases from V and 0 bases from J, with 18 bases between. Libraries were prepared by immunoSEQ multiplex PCR; TCRdb keeps only in-frame clonotypes and omits some of them. The sample yields 60,000 or so clones, roughly 87% seen once. The rearrangement links TRBV28 to TRBJ1-5; D gene uncertain. Sequences were derived from CD4+ or CD8+ T cells sorted from blood, sampled in a trial of the OX40 agonist ivuxolimab. The clonotype comes from an adult with an advanced solid tumor such as melanoma, head and neck, liver or kidney cancer. CDR3 protein: CASSPVGGGFSNQPQHF. The CDR3 DNA reads TGTGCCAGCAGCCCCGTGGGCGGCGGGTTTAGCAATCAGCCCCAGCATTTT.